This T cell receptor (beta chain) was observed in a study of blood T cell repertoires in COVID-19. The overall study: The United States, Italy and Spain were the sources of the acute and convalescent COVID-19 samples. Sources were T cells, B-cell-depleted T cells, or PBMCs; the material itself was cDNA or gDNA.

Germline V gene sequence: CDR1 SGHTA, CDR2 FQGNSA. Trimming took 1 base from V and 6 from J, leaving 13 bases between them. The CDR3 length is 15 residues. Original processing notes: Amplification from reference gene primers served as the basis for estimated nucleated cell counts. Sequencing was performed with immunoSEQ multiplex PCR; in TCRdb, only in-frame clones are kept and a portion is missing. That table supplies the V and J calls and clone size; D and trimming were determined from the DNA. The table has 160,000 or so clones, roughly 90% seen once. The sequenced material came from peripheral blood. This receptor was taken from a man aged 60-69 years with acute or convalescent COVID-19. V usage is TRBV7-2 and J usage is TRBJ1-5; no definite D call. CDR3 sequence reads: CASSLEARSGQPQHF. In DNA form, the CDR3 reads TGTGCCAGCAGCTTAGAAGCTAGGTCGGGTCAGCCCCAGCATTTT.